This TCR beta chain was found in a study of cytomegalovirus exposure and HLA in healthy donors. Whole-study results and caveats: The records held CMV serostatus as the only immune exposure information.

13 Jbeta primers and 60 Vbeta primers were used for the PCR. Sequenced by immunoSEQ multiplex PCR; TCRdb stores in-frame clones only, minus some. The sample has some 130,000 clones, roughly 79% seen once. This clone came up once. The antigen remains undetermined. This receptor was taken from a man between 18 and 29 years old in good health and CMV-seronegative. What was sequenced was PBMCs.

The CDR3 DNA reads TGTGCCTTACAGGGAGTGAGTACAGATACGCAGTATTTT. Translating it yields CALQGVSTDTQYF. The J gene is TRBJ2-3, the V gene TRBV27; the D gene is possibly TRBD1 (6 bases). Trimming stripped 11 bases from V and 3 bases from J, with 15 bases between. Germline CDR1 MNHEY, CDR2 SMNVEV (reference sequence). The CDR3 has 13 amino acids.